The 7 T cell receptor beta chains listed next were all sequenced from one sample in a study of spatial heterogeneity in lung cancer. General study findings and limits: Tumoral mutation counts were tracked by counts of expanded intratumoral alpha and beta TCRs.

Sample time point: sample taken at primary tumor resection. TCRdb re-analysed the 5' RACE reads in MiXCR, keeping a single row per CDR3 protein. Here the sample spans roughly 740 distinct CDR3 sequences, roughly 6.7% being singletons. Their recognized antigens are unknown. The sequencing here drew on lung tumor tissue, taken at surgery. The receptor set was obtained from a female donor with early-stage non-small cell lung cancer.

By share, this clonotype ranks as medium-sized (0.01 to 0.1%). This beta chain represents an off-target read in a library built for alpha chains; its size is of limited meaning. The CDR3 bases are TGTGCCACCAGTGATCGCCTGGGGGTGGGGACAAGCTCCTACAATGAGCAGTTCTTC. Translation: CATSDRLGVGTSSYNEQFF. The chain has TRBV24-1 and TRBJ2-1, with D perhaps TRBD1 (6 bases). V shed 3 bases and J shed 0 bases, with 20 bases lying between them. The CDR3 is made up of 19 amino acids. The V gene's germline CDR1 is KGHDR and CDR2 SFDVKD.

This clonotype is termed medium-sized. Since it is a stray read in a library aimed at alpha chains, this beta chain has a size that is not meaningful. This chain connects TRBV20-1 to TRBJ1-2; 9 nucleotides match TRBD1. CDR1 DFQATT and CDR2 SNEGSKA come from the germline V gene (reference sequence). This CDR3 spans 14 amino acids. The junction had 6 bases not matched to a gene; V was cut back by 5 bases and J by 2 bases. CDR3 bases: TGCAGTGCTTCCGGGACAGGGACGAACTATGGCTACACCTTC. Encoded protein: CSASGTGTNYGYTF.

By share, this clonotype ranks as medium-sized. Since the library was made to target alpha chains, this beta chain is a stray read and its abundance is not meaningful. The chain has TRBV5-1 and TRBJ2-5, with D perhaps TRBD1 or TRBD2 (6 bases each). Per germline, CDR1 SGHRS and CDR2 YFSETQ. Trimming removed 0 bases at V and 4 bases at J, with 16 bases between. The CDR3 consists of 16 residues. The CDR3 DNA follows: TGCGCCAGCAGCTTGGTTTCCTGGGGGGCCGGAGAGACCCAGTACTTC. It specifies CASSLVSWGAGETQYF.

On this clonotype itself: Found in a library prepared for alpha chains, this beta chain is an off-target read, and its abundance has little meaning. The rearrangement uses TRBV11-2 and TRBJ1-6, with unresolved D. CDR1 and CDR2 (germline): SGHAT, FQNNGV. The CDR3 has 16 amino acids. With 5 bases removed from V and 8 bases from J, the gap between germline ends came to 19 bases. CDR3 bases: TGTGCCAGCAGCCTACGGCCGGAGGGATGGCATTCACCCCTCCACTTT. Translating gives CASSLRPEGWHSPLHF.

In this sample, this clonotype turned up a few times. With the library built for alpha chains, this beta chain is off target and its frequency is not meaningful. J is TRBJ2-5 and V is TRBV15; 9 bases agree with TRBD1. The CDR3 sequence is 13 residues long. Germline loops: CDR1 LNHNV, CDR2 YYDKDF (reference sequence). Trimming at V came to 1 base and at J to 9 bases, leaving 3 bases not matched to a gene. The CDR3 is CATSRGDRGAQYF. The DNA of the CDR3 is TGTGCCACCAGCAGAGGAGACAGGGGGGCCCAGTACTTC. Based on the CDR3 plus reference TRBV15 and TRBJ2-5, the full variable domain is DAMVIQNPRYQVTQFGKPVTLSCSQTLNHNVMYWYQQKSSQAPKLLFHYYDKDFNNEADTPDNFQSRRPNTSFCFLDIRSPGLGDTAMYLCATSRGDRGAQYFGPGTRLLVL.

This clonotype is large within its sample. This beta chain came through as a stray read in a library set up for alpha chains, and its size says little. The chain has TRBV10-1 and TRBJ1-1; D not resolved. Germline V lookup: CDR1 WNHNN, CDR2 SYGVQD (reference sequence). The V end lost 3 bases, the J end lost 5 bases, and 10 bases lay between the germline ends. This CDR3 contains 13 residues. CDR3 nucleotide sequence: TGCGCCAGCAGTGACTCTATGGGAACTGAAGCTTTCTTT. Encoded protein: CASSDSMGTEAFF.

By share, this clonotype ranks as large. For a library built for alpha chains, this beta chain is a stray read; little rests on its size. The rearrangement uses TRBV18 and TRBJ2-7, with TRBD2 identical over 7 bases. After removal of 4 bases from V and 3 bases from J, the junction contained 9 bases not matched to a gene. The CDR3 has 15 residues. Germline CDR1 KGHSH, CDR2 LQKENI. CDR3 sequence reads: CASSRGGTANYEQYF. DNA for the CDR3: TGTGCCAGCTCACGCGGGGGAACTGCCAACTACGAGCAGTACTTC.